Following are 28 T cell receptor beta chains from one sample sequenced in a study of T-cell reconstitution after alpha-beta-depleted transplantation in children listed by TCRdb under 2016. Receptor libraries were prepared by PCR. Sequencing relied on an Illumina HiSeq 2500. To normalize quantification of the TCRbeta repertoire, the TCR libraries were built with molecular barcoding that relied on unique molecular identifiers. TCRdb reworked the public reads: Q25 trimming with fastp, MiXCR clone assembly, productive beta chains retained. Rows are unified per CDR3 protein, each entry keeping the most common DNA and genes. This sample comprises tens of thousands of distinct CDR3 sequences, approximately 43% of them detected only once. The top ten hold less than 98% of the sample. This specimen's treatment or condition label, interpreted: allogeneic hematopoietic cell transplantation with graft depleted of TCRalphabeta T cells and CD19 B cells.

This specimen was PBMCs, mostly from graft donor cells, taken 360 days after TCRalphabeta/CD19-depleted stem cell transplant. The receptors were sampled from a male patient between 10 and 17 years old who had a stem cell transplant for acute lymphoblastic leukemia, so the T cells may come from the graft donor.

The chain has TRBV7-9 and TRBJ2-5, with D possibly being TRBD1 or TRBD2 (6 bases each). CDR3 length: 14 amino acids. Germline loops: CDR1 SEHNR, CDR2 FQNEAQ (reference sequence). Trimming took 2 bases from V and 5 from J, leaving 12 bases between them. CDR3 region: CASSLRGLKETQYF. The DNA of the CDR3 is TGTGCCAGCAGCTTACGGGGGCTCAAGGAGACCCAGTACTTC.

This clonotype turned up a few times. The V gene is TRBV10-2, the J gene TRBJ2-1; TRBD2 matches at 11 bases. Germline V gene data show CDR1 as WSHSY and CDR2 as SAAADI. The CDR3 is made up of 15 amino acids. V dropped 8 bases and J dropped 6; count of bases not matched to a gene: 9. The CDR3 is CASAKLAGDPNEQFF. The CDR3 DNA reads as TGCGCCAGCGCGAAACTAGCGGGAGATCCCAATGAGCAGTTCTTC.

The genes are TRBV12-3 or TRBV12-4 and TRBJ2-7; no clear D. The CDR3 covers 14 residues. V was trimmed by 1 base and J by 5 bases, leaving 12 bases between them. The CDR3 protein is CASSLGSWRDEQYF. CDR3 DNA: TGTGCCAGCAGTTTAGGGTCTTGGAGAGACGAGCAGTACTTC.

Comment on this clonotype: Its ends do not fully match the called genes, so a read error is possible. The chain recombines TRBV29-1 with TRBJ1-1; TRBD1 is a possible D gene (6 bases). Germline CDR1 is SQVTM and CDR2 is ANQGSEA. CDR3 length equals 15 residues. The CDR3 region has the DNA TGCAGCGTTGGGGTAAACAGGGTTCGTGACACTGAACCTTTCTTT. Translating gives CSVGVNRVRDTEPFF.

The CDR3 DNA sequence: TGTGCCAGCAGCCCGACAGGGGTGGCCTACGAGCAGTACTTC. It encodes CASSPTGVAYEQYF. The genes are TRBV7-9 and TRBJ2-7, with 8 bases identical to TRBD1. V lost 5 bases to trimming and J lost 2 bases; unmatched junction nucleotides: 5. Germline CDR1 reads SEHNR; CDR2 reads FQNEAQ (reference sequence). The CDR3 is 14 amino acids.

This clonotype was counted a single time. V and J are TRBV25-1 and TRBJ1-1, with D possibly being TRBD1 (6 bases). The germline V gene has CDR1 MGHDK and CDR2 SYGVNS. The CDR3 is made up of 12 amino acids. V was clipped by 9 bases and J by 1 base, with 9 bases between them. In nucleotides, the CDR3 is TGTGCCAGTTACAGGGAGAACACTGAAGCTTTCTTT. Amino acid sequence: CASYRENTEAFF. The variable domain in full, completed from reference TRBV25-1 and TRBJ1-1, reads EADIYQTPRYLVIGTGKKITLECSQTMGHDKMYWYQQDPGMELHLIHYSYGVNSTEKGDLSSESTVSRIRTEHFPLTLESARPSHTSQYLCASYRENTEAFFGQGTRLTVV.

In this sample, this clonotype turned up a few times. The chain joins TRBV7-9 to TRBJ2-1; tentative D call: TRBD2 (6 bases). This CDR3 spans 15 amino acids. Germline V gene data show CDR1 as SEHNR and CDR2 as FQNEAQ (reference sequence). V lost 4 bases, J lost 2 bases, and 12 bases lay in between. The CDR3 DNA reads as TGTGCCAGCAGCTCCGCAGGAGGGCCCTACAATGAGCAGTTCTTC. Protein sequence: CASSSAGGPYNEQFF.

CDR3 in amino acids: CASIPWGANTGELFF. The CDR3 DNA is TGTGCCAGCATCCCTTGGGGGGCCAACACCGGGGAGCTGTTTTTT. The chain combines TRBV28 with TRBJ2-2; the D gene could be TRBD1 or TRBD2 (6 bases each). CDR3 length equals 15 residues. V was cut by 7 bases and J by 2 bases, with 14 bases left in between. Per the germline V gene, CDR1 is MDHEN and CDR2 is SYDVKM.

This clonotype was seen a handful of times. The CDR3 nucleotides read TGTGCCAGCAGCTTAGTTTCCGGGGACTATGGCTACACCTTC. As protein: CASSLVSGDYGYTF. The chain has TRBV7-9 and TRBJ1-2; unclear D gene. The CDR3 has 14 amino acids. V lost 1 base and J lost 3, with 9 bases in between. Germline V lookup: CDR1 SEHNR, CDR2 FQNEAQ (reference sequence).

DNA of the CDR3: TGTGCCAGCAGTCCGGCTAGCGGGAGTAACGAGCAGTACTTC. Encoded protein: CASSPASGSNEQYF. The rearrangement joins TRBV12-3 or TRBV12-4 to TRBJ2-7, with 10 positions matching TRBD2. The CDR3 runs to 14 residues. The J segment lost 5 bases and the V segment lost 5 bases, leaving 6 bases of the junction unmatched.

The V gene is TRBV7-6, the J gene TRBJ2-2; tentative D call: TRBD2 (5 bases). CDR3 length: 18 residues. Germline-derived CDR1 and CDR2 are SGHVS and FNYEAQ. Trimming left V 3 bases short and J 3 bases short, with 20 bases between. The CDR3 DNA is TGTGCCAGCAGCTTCGCCGAACTGGAGACTACCGACACCGGGGAGCTGTTTTTT. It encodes CASSFAELETTDTGELFF.

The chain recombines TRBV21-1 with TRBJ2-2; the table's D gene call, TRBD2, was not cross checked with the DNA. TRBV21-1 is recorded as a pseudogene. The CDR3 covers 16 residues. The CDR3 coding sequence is TGTGCCAGCAGCAAACCCAGCGGGGGGGCCCACGGGGAGCTGTTTTTT. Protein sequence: CASSKPSGGAHGELFF.

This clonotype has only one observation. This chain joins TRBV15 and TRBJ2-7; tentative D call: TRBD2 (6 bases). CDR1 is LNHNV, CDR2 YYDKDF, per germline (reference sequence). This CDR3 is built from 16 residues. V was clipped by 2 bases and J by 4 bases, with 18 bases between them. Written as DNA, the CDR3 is TGTGCCACCAGCAGACGCGTGGAGGGGCGCAGTTACGAGCAGTACTTC. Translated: CATSRRVEGRSYEQYF. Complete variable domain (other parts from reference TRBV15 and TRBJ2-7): DAMVIQNPRYQVTQFGKPVTLSCSQTLNHNVMYWYQQKSSQAPKLLFHYYDKDFNNEADTPDNFQSRRPNTSFCFLDIRSPGLGDTAMYLCATSRRVEGRSYEQYFGPGTRLTVT.

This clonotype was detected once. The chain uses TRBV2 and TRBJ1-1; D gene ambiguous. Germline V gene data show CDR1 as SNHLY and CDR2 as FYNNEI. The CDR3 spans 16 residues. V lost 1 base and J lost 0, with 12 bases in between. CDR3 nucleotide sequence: TGTGCCAGCAGTGAAGGAGGGAGCAAAGTGAACACTGAAGCTTTCTTT. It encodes CASSEGGSKVNTEAFF.

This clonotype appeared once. This CDR3 is CASSLAGTANEKLFF. CDR3 bases: TGCGCCAGCAGCTTGGCCGGGACAGCGAATGAAAAACTGTTTTTT. J is TRBJ1-4 and V is TRBV5-1, with TRBD1 matching 7 bases. Losses at the gene ends were 0 bases for V and 5 bases for J; bases not matched to a gene: 4. CDR3 length equals 15 residues. Germline loops: CDR1 SGHRS, CDR2 YFSETQ.

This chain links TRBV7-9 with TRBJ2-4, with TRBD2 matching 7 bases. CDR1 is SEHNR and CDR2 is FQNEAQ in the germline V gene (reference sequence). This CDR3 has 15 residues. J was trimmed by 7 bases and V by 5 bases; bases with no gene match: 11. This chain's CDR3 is CASSLRTVGGNIQYF. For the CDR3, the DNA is TGTGCCAGCAGCCTCCGGACGGTGGGAGGGAACATTCAGTACTTC.

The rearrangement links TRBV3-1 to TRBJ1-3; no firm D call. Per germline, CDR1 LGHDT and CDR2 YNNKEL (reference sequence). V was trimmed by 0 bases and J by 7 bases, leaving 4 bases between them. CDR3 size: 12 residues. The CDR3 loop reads CASSQEGNTIYF. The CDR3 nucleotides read TGTGCCAGCAGCCAAGAAGGCAACACCATATATTTT.

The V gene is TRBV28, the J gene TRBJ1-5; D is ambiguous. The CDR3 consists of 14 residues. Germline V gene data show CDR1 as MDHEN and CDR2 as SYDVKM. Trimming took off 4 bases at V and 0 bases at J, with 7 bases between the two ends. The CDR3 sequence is CASSWSDSNQPQHF. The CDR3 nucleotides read TGTGCCAGCAGTTGGTCAGATAGCAATCAGCCCCAGCATTTT.

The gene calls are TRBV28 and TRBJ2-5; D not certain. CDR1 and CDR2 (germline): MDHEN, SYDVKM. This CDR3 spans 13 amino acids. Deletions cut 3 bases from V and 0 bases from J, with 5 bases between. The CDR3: CASSLVYQETQYF. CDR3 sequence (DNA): TGTGCCAGCAGTTTGGTGTACCAAGAGACCCAGTACTTC.

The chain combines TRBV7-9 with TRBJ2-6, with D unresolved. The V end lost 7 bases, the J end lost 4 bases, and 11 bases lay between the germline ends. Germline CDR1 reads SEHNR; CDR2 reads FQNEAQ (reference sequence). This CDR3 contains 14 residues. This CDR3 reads CASTEVSGANVLTF. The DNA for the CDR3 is TGTGCCAGCACAGAGGTTTCGGGGGCCAACGTCCTGACTTTC.

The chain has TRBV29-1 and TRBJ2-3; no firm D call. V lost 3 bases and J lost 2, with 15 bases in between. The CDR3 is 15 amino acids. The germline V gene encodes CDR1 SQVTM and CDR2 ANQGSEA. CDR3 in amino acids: CSVEPLSRPTDTQYF. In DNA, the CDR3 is TGCAGCGTTGAGCCACTTTCCCGTCCCACAGATACGCAGTATTTT.

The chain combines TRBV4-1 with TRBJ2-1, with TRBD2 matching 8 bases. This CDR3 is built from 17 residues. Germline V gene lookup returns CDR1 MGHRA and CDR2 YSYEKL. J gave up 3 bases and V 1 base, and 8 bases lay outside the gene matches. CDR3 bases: TGCGCCAGCAGCCAAGCGAGAAGCGGGAGCGACTACAATGAGCAGTTCTTC. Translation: CASSQARSGSDYNEQFF.

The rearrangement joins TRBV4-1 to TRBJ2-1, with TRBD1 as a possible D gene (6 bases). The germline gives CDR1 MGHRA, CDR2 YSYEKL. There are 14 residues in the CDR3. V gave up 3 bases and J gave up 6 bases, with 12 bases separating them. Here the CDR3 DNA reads TGCGCCAGCAGCCACTCTTGGGGGCTCAATGAGCAGTTCTTC. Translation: CASSHSWGLNEQFF.

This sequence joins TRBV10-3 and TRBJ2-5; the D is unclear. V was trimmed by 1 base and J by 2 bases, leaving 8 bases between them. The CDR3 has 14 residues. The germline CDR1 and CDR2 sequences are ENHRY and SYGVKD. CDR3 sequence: CAISEWRDQETQYF. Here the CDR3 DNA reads TGTGCCATCAGTGAGTGGAGAGATCAAGAGACCCAGTACTTC.

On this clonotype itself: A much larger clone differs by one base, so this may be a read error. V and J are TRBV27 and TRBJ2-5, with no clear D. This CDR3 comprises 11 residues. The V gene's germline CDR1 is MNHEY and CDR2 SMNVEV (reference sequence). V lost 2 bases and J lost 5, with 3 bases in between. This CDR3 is CASSLNETQYF. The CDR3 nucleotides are TGTGCCAGCAGTTTAAACGAGACCCAGTACTTC.

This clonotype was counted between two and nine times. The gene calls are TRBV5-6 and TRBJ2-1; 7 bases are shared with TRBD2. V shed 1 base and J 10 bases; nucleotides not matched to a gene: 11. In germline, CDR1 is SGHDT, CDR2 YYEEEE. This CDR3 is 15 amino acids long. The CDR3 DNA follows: TGTGCCAGCAGCTTGAGACTAGCTCTTGGTGGAGAGCAGTTCTTC. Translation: CASSLRLALGGEQFF.

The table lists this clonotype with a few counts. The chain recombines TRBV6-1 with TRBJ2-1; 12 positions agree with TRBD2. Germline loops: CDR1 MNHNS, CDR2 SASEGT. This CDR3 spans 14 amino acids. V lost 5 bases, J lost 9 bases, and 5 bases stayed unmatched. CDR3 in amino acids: CASSRLAGVGEQFF. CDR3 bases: TGTGCCAGCAGTAGACTAGCGGGAGTCGGTGAGCAGTTCTTC.

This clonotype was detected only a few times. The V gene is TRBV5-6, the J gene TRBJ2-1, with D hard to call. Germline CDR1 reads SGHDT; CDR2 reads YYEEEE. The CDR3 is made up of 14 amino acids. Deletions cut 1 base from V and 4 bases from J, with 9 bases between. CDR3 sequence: CASSLLNRYNEQFF. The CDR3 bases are TGTGCCAGCAGCTTGCTCAACAGATACAATGAGCAGTTCTTC. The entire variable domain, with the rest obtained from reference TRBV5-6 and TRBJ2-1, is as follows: DAGVTQSPTHLIKTRGQQVTLRCSPKSGHDTVSWYQQALGQGPQFIFQYYEEEERQRGNFPDRFSGHQFPNYSSELNVNALLLGDSALYLCASSLLNRYNEQFFGPGTRLTVL.